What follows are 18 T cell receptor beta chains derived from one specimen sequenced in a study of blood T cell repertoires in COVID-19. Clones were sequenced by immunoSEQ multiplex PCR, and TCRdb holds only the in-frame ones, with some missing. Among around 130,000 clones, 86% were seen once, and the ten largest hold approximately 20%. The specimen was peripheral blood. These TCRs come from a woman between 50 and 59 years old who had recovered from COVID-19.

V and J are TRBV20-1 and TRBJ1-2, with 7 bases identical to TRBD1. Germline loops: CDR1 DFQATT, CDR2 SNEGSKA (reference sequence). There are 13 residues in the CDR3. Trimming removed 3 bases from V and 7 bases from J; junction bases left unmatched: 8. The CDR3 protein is CSASQGGMVGYTF. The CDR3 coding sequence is TGCAGTGCTAGTCAAGGGGGCATGGTTGGCTACACCTTC.

CDR3 in DNA: TGTGCCAGCAGTGAGGTTTTGACAGGGACCCTCCACTTT. Its protein product is CASSEVLTGTLHF. V usage is TRBV6-1 and J usage is TRBJ1-6; TRBD1 matches 7 bases. The V gene's germline CDR1 is MNHNS and CDR2 SASEGT. The ends lost 3 bases at V and 14 bases at J; junction bases unmatched: 7. The CDR3 has 13 residues.

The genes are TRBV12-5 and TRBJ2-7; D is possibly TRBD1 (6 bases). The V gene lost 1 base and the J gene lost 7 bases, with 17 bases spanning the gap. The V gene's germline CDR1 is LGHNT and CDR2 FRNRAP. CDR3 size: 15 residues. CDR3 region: CASGLGQAGTKEQYF. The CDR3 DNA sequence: TGTGCTAGTGGTTTGGGACAGGCAGGCACGAAAGAGCAGTACTTC. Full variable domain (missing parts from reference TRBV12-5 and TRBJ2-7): DARVTQTPRHKVTEMGQEVTMRCQPILGHNTVFWYRQTMMQGLELLAYFRNRAPLDDSGMPKDRFSAEMPDATLATLKIQPSEPRDSAVYFCASGLGQAGTKEQYFGPGTRLTVT.

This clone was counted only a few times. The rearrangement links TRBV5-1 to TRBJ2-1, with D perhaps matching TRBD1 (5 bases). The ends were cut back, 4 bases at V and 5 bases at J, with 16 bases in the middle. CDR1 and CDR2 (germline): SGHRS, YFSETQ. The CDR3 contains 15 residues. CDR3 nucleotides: TGCGCCAGCAGCCCGGTGGTTGGGGCCGACAATGAGCAGTTCTTC. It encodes CASSPVVGADNEQFF.

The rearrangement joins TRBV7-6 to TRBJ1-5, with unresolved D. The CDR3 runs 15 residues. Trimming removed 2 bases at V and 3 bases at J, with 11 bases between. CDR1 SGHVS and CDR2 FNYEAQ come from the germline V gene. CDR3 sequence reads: CASSLMAGSNQPQHF. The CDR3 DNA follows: TGTGCCAGCAGCTTAATGGCAGGCTCCAATCAGCCCCAGCATTTT.

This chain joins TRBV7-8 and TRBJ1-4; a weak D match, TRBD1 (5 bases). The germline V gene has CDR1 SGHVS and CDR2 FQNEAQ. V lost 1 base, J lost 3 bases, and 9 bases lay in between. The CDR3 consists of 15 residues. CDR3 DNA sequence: TGTGCCAGCAGCTTAGTGCCAGGGTCTAATGAAAAACTGTTTTTT. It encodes CASSLVPGSNEKLFF.

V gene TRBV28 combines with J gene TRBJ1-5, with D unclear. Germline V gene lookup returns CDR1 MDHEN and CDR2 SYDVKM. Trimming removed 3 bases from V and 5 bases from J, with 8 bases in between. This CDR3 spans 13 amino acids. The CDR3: CASSFEADQPQHF. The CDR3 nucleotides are TGTGCCAGCAGTTTTGAGGCTGATCAGCCCCAGCATTTT.

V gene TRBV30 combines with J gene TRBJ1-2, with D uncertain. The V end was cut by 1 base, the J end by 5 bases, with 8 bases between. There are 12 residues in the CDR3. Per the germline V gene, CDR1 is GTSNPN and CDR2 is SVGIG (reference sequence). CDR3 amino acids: CAWSASRYGYTF. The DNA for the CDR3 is TGTGCCTGGAGTGCTTCTCGGTATGGCTACACCTTC.

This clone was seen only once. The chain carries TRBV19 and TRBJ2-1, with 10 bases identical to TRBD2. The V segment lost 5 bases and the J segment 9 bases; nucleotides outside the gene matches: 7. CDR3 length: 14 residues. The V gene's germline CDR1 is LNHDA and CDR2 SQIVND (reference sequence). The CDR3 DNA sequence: TGTGCCAGTAGTGATCAATTAGCGGGGGGTGAGCAGTTCTTC. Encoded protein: CASSDQLAGGEQFF.

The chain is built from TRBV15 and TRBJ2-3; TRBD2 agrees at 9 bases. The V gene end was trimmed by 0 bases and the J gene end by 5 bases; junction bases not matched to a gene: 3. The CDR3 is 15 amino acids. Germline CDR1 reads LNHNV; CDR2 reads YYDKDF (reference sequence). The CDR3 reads CATSRDLAGKDTQYF. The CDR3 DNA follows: TGTGCCACCAGCAGAGACCTAGCGGGGAAAGATACGCAGTATTTT.

The CDR3 bases are TGTGCCATACGGAGACAGGGGGGACTGAACACTGAAGCTTTCTTT. It is translated as CAIRRQGGLNTEAFF. The chain joins TRBV6-5 to TRBJ1-1, with TRBD1 matching over 9 bases. Unmatched junction bases numbered 9, after V lost 10 bases and J lost 0 bases. CDR1 and CDR2 from the germline V gene are MNHEY and SVGAGI. The CDR3 consists of 15 residues.

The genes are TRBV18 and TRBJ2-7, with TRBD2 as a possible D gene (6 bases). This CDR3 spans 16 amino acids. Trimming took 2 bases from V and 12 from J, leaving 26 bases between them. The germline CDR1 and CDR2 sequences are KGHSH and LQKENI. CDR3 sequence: CASSPAARGYFELGYF. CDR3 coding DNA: TGTGCCAGCTCACCAGCTGCTCGGGGGTACTTCGAACTCGGGTACTTC.

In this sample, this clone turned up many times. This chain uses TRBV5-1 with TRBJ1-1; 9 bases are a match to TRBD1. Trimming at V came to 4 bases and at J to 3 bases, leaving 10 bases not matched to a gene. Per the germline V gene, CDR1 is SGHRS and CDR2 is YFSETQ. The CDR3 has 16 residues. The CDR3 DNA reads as TGCGCCAGCAGCGCTGCCCGGGACAGGGTGTACACTGAAGCTTTCTTT. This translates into CASSAARDRVYTEAFF.

CDR3 sequence: CASSKGQRETQYF. The CDR3 region has the DNA TGTGCCAGCAGCAAGGGACAGAGGGAGACCCAGTACTTC. The V gene is TRBV11-2, the J gene TRBJ2-5, with TRBD1 identical over 7 bases. The germline V gene has CDR1 SGHAT and CDR2 FQNNGV. Unmatched junction bases numbered 5, after V lost 5 bases and J lost 5 bases. This CDR3 region has 13 residues.

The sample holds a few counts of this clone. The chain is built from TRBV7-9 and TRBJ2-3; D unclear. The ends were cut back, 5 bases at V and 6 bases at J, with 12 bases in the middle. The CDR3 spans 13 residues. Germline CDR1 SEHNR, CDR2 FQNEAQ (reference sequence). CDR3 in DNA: TGTGCCAGCAGCGGCCCTGTTTTGGATACGCAGTATTTT. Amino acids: CASSGPVLDTQYF.

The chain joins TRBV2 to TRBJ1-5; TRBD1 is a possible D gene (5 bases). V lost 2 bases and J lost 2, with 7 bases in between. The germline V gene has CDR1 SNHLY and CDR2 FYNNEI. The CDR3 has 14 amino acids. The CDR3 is CASSETGGNQPQHF. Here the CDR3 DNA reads TGTGCCAGCAGTGAAACAGGCGGCAATCAGCCCCAGCATTTT.

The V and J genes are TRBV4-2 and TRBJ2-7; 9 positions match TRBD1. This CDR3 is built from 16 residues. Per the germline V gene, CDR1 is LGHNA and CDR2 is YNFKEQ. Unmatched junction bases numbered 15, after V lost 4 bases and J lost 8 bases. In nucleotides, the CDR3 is TGTGCCAGCAGCCCCCAAGGGACAGGGAGCGCTATACAGCAGTACTTC. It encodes CASSPQGTGSAIQQYF.

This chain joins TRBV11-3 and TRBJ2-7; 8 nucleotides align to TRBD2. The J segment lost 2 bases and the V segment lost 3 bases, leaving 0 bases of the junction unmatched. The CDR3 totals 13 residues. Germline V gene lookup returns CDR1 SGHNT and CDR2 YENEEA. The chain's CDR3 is CASSFSGTYEQYF. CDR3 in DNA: TGTGCCAGCAGCTTTAGCGGGACCTACGAGCAGTACTTC.